This TCR beta chain stems from a study of neoadjuvant nivolumab and ipilimumab in lung cancer (dated by TCRdb to 2018 to 2021). For the wider study: Intravenous nivolumab was dosed at 3 mg/kg on days 1, 15 and 29, and in the combination arm ipilimumab 1 mg/kg was added on day 1 only. The primary endpoint of the trial was the rate of major pathologic response (MPR) in the intention-to-treat population of each study arm. The trial treated roughly 42 patients with operable NSCLC: about 23 were randomized to nivolumab monotherapy and around 20 to nivolumab plus ipilimumab. The study compared TCR repertoires in pretherapy (baseline) peripheral blood with TCR repertoires in tumors resected at surgery after neoadjuvant immune checkpoint blockade. Matched pretherapy and resected tumor pairs were analyzed for seven patients: four treated with nivolumab and three with nivolumab plus ipilimumab.

The trim is 6 bases for V and 2 bases for J, with a gap of 15 bases between the germline ends. From the germline V gene, CDR1 is KGHSH and CDR2 is LQKENI. The cysteine opens and the phenylalanine closes a CDR3 of 15 amino acids. CDR3 DNA only is kept here, 45 bases in frame from base 1. Results and caveats for the whole study, not just this receptor: There was no significant correlation between TCR clonality and pathologic tumor regression, and just a single major-pathologic-response sample was available for the clonality-regression analysis. From pretherapy to surgery, increases in tumor T-cell richness and clonality were observed in three of three dual-therapy tumors but in only two of four nivolumab-treated tumors. A positive correlation was observed between pretherapy blood TCR richness and richness in tumors resected after neoadjuvant therapy (Spearman R ~ 0.8). Compared with tumor-adjacent uninvolved lung, resected tumors had greater TCR richness and clonality, and increases showed up in more of the dual-therapy-treated tumors. A small number of samples was subjected to TCR sequencing.

The intended sense of this specimen's time point label: at surgical resection after neoadjuvant nivolumab +/- ipilimumab. Samples were obtained from the phase 2 randomized NEOSTAR trial, in which neoadjuvant nivolumab or nivolumab plus ipilimumab followed by surgery was tested in operable NSCLC. This clone came up once. The clone's antigen remains unknown. No base quality values were provided; no much bigger clone lies one nucleotide off. The library relied on the immunoSEQ multiplex PCR assay. The study's own analysis went as follows. Repertoires were summarized by richness and clonality, and significantly expanded and contracted clones were identified between pre- and post-therapy samples. Entries here come from immuneACCESS through TCRdb and include only in-frame sequences with V and J called. Some clones fail to appear in such tables; in the studies checked, an unresolved V gene covers under half of the shortfall, and the cause of the remainder is unknown. D and trimming were read from the DNA, whereas the V and J calls and clone size are those reported in that table. The sample table records tens of thousands of clones; approximately 85% of these occur just once. About 9.4% of the sample is held by the ten biggest clonotypes.

The sequence joins TRBV18 to TRBJ2-3; the D gene cannot be resolved beyond TRBD1 or TRBD2, each matching 6 bases. The sequence was collected from an adult with non-small cell lung cancer. Material: tumor tissue, obtained after neoadjuvant nivolumab, alone or with ipilimumab, at or shortly before surgery. The CDR3: CASSPGADITDTQYF. The nucleotide sequence is given as TGTGCCAGCTCGCCGGGGGCAGATATCACAGATACGCAGTATTTT.